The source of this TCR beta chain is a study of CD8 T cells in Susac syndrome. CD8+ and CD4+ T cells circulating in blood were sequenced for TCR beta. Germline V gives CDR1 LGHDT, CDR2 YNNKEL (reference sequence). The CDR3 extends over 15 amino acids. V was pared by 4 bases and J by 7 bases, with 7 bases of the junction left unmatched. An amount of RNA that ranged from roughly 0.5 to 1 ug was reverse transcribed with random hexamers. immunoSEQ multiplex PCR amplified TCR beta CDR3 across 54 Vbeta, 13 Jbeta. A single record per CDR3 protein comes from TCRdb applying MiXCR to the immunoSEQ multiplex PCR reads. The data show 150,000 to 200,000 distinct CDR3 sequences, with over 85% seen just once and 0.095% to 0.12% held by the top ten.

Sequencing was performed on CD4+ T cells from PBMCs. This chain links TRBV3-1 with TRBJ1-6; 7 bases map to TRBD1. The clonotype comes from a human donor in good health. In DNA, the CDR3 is TGTGCCAGCAGCCGATTAGGGACAGTAAATTCACCCCTCCACTTT. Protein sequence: CASSRLGTVNSPLHF.